A single sample gave rise to the 8 T cell receptor beta chains below, sequenced in a study of blood T cell repertoires in COVID-19. Sequencing used immunoSEQ multiplex PCR; TCRdb keeps in-frame clones, though not all of them. Seen here are hundreds of thousands of clones, around 80% observed once, and the top ten hold about 5%. Sequenced material: PBMCs or T cells enriched from blood (not recorded which). These receptors originate from a man between 35 and 55 years old who had been exposed to COVID-19.

This chain uses TRBV3-1 (or the pseudogene TRBV3-2) with TRBJ2-7; perhaps TRBD2 as D (6 bases). V lost 1 base to trimming and J lost 5 bases, with 18 bases between them. Germline V gene lookup returns CDR1 LGHDT and CDR2 YNNKEL (reference sequence). The CDR3 is 16 residues long. In nucleotides, the CDR3 is TGTGCCAGCAGCCAAGGTGGGGACTGGACTGGCGACGAGCAGTACTTC. Protein product: CASSQGGDWTGDEQYF.

J is TRBJ2-7 and V is TRBV7-9; D may be TRBD1 (6 bases). CDR1 and CDR2 (germline): SEHNR, FQNEAQ (reference sequence). The CDR3 runs to 15 residues. Trimming left V 3 bases short and J 6 bases short, with 18 bases between. The DNA for the CDR3 is TGTGCCAGCAGCTTCAGCGACAGGTTCAGCTCCGAGCAGTACTTC. Translation: CASSFSDRFSSEQYF.

The V call is TRBV18, the J call TRBJ1-4; a weak D match, TRBD1 (6 bases). The V and J ends lost 2 bases and 6 bases respectively, with 13 bases between them. Germline CDR1 reads KGHSH; CDR2 reads LQKENI. CDR3 length: 15 amino acids. The CDR3 protein is CASSPAGGGYEKLFF. In DNA form, the CDR3 reads TGTGCCAGCTCACCAGCGGGGGGCGGTTATGAAAAACTGTTTTTT.

The chain recombines TRBV19 with TRBJ1-3; D ambiguous. Germline V gene data show CDR1 as LNHDA and CDR2 as SQIVND (reference sequence). The CDR3 loop spans 18 amino acids. V was shortened by 5 bases and J by 4 bases, with 24 bases between the two germline ends. As DNA, the CDR3 is TGTGCCAGTAGTGAGGGTCCACCTGGACGCATCGGCGGAAACACCATATATTTT. Protein: CASSEGPPGRIGGNTIYF.

The CDR3 DNA reads TGTGCCACCAGTGCCGAGGACAGGGATGGCTACACCTTC. This translates into CATSAEDRDGYTF. The chain uses TRBV24-1 and TRBJ1-2; 8 bases align to TRBD1. This CDR3 has 13 residues. Germline V gives CDR1 KGHDR, CDR2 SFDVKD. V trimming: 5 bases; J trimming: 6 bases; junction bases outside the gene matches: 4.

This chain links TRBV10-3 with TRBJ2-1; 9 bases line up with TRBD2. J was trimmed by 9 bases and V by 6 bases; bases with no gene match: 6. The CDR3 is 13 amino acids. Germline V lookup: CDR1 ENHRY, CDR2 SYGVKD. CDR3 sequence (DNA): TGTGCCATCAGGATTAGCGGGAGTAGTGAGCAGTTCTTC. Translation gives CAIRISGSSEQFF.

The chain carries TRBV6-5 and TRBJ2-5; 8 bases are shared with TRBD1. The ends lost 6 bases at V and 5 bases at J; junction bases unmatched: 11. Germline-derived CDR1 and CDR2 are MNHEY and SVGAGI. The CDR3 has 15 amino acids. The CDR3 sequence: CASRGSRNRGETQYF. Written as DNA, the CDR3 is TGTGCCAGCAGGGGGTCCCGGAACAGGGGGGAGACCCAGTACTTC.

The gene calls are TRBV3-1 (or the pseudogene TRBV3-2) and TRBJ1-5; the D is unclear. The V gene's germline CDR1 is LGHDT and CDR2 YNNKEL (reference sequence). The CDR3 runs 13 residues. With 3 bases removed from V and 7 bases from J, the gap between germline ends came to 10 bases. CDR3 amino acids: CASSHRGLQPQHF. In DNA form, the CDR3 reads TGTGCCAGCAGCCACCGGGGTCTGCAGCCCCAGCATTTT.